A selection of T cell receptor beta chains follows, all from one sample in a study of blood T cell repertoires in COVID-19. The method was immunoSEQ multiplex PCR; TCRdb's version includes in-frame clones alone and lacks a portion of them. The repertoire has tens of thousands of clones, around nine tenths of them found once; the top ten carry around 12%. The sequenced material came from peripheral blood. The receptors come from a man aged 65-85 years with active or convalescent COVID-19. Both conserved end residues are part of each CDR3. The D gene is left open where the match is weak. Where a row states a size, it is once, few, many or the class of an expanded clone; other rows omit it.

j_call	d_call	v_call	clone_size	cdr3_aa	cdr3_nt
TRBJ1-1	TRBD1	TRBV7-9	.	CASSPRNRGEMNTEAFF	TGTGCCAGCAGCCCACGCAACAGGGGGGAGATGAACACTGAAGCTTTCTTT
TRBJ2-3	TRBD2	TRBV7-2	.	CASSLAAGLAGGPSTSTDTQYF	TGTGCCAGCAGCTTAGCGGCCGGACTAGCGGGGGGCCCATCAACTAGCACAGATACGCAGTATTTT
TRBJ2-1	TRBD2	TRBV7-2	.	CASSLVGTSGYNEQFF	TGTGCCAGCAGCTTAGTAGGGACTAGCGGTTACAATGAGCAGTTCTTC
TRBJ2-3	.	TRBV6-5	.	CASSLTIRDTQYF	TGTGCCAGCAGTTTGACAATCCGCGATACGCAGTATTTT
TRBJ2-7	TRBD2	TRBV2	.	CASSAGAYEQYF	TGTGCCAGCAGCGCGGGAGCTTACGAGCAGTACTTC
TRBJ1-2	TRBD1	TRBV10-3	once	CAIRRTGDYGYTF	TGTGCCATCAGACGGACAGGTGACTATGGCTACACCTTC
TRBJ1-2	.	TRBV15	many	CATSRAWGRRYGYTF	TGTGCCACCAGCAGAGCGTGGGGGCGGAGGTATGGCTACACCTTC
TRBJ2-1	TRBD1	TRBV7-2	.	CASSVKRQGVGGNEQFF	TGTGCCAGCAGCGTCAAACGACAGGGGGTTGGGGGCAATGAGCAGTTCTTC
TRBJ1-1	.	TRBV4-3	.	CASSQVNGNTEAFF	TGCGCCAGCAGCCAAGTGAACGGGAACACTGAAGCTTTCTTT
TRBJ1-5	TRBD1	TRBV19	.	CASLDRELGSNQPQHF	TGTGCCAGTTTGGACAGGGAGTTAGGTAGCAATCAGCCCCAGCATTTT
TRBJ1-1	TRBD1	TRBV27	once	CASSRLRTGSTEAFF	TGTGCCAGCAGTCGCTTGCGGACAGGGAGCACTGAAGCTTTCTTT
TRBJ1-2	.	TRBV29-1	.	CSAEGGYTF	TGCAGCGCCGAGGGTGGCTACACCTTC
TRBJ1-1	.	TRBV28	once	CASSAPKGRAFF	TGTGCCAGCAGCGCCCCTAAGGGGAGGGCTTTCTTT
TRBJ1-1	.	TRBV28	.	CASTYLKGGAATEAFF	TGTGCCAGCACCTACCTGAAAGGGGGGGCAGCCACTGAAGCTTTCTTT
TRBJ2-7	TRBD1	TRBV9	.	CASSGAGGNEQYF	TGTGCCAGCAGCGGGGCAGGGGGCAACGAGCAGTACTTC
TRBJ1-2	.	TRBV6-5	.	CASLLRGIYYGYTF	TGTGCCAGCCTCCTTCGTGGCATCTACTATGGCTACACCTTC
TRBJ2-7	.	TRBV14	.	CASSQNREIYEQYF	TGTGCCAGCAGCCAAAACAGGGAGATTTACGAGCAGTACTTC
TRBJ1-5	.	TRBV5-1	few	CASSLAAGQPQHF	TGCGCCAGCAGCTTGGCCGCGGGGCAGCCCCAGCATTTT
TRBJ1-1	.	TRBV3-1/TRBV3-2	.	CASSSGYTEAFF	TGTGCCAGCAGTTCAGGTTACACTGAAGCTTTCTTT
TRBJ2-7	TRBD1	TRBV24-1	.	CATSVGDRGSEQYF	TGTGCCACCAGTGTTGGGGACAGGGGATCCGAGCAGTACTTC
TRBJ2-7	TRBD1	TRBV7-2	.	CASSPRQGPYEQYF	TGTGCCAGCAGTCCAAGACAGGGCCCTTACGAGCAGTACTTC
TRBJ1-2	TRBD1	TRBV4-3	.	CASSQERGQGGGYTF	TGCGCCAGCAGCCAAGAAAGGGGGCAGGGTGGCGGCTACACCTTC
TRBJ1-2	.	TRBV10-1	.	CASSDRQGGGYTF	TGCGCCAGCAGCGACCGCCAGGGTGGTGGCTACACCTTC
TRBJ2-2	.	TRBV7-2	.	CASSLAWGPTGELFF	TGTGCCAGCAGCTTAGCTTGGGGGCCCACCGGGGAGCTGTTTTTT
TRBJ1-6	.	TRBV7-2	.	CASSSTGLYNSPLHF	TGTGCCAGCAGCTCCACAGGGCTCTATAATTCACCCCTCCACTTT
TRBJ2-3	TRBD1	TRBV18	.	CASSLRQGAADTQYF	TGTGCCAGCTCACTAAGACAGGGGGCAGCGGATACGCAGTATTTT
TRBJ2-1	.	TRBV11-2	few	CASSLVPGGRFNEQFF	TGTGCCAGCAGCTTAGTCCCAGGGGGGCGGTTTAATGAGCAGTTCTTC
TRBJ1-1	.	TRBV19	.	CASLFPGTLNTEAFF	TGTGCCAGTTTATTCCCCGGGACTCTGAACACTGAAGCTTTCTTT
TRBJ1-2	.	TRBV9	.	CASSAPPGGYTF	TGTGCCAGCAGCGCTCCCCCGGGTGGCTACACCTTC
TRBJ2-3	.	TRBV4-3	.	CASSQVQAPDTQYF	TGCGCCAGCAGCCAAGTACAGGCACCGGATACGCAGTATTTT
TRBJ2-4	.	TRBV5-5	once	CASSLVARKNIQYF	TGTGCCAGCAGCTTGGTAGCCAGAAAAAACATTCAGTACTTC
TRBJ2-5	.	TRBV6-6	.	CASSYQGRQETQYF	TGTGCCAGCAGTTACCAGGGGCGCCAAGAGACCCAGTACTTC
TRBJ2-2	.	TRBV5-1	.	CASSLEAPADPGELFF	TGCGCCAGCAGCTTGGAGGCCCCAGCGGATCCTGGGGAGCTGTTTTTT
TRBJ1-1	.	TRBV3-1/TRBV3-2	once	CASSQEAGKDEAFF	TGTGCCAGCAGCCAAGAGGCAGGGAAAGATGAAGCTTTCTTT
TRBJ1-6	.	TRBV18	.	CASSPERGSYNSPLHF	TGTGCCAGCTCACCGGAGCGGGGCTCCTATAATTCACCCCTCCACTTT
TRBJ1-5	.	TRBV30	.	CAWGHPSNQPQHF	TGTGCCTGGGGACATCCTAGCAATCAGCCCCAGCATTTT
TRBJ1-1	.	TRBV15	.	CATSKRSTEAFF	TGTGCCACCAGTAAACGTAGCACTGAAGCTTTCTTT
TRBJ2-5	TRBD2	TRBV7-9	.	CASSSGTSGGAETQYF	TGTGCCAGCAGCTCTGGGACTAGCGGGGGGGCGGAGACCCAGTACTTC
TRBJ1-2	TRBD1	TRBV27	once	CASSLLGTAYYGYTF	TGTGCCAGCAGTTTATTAGGGACAGCCTACTATGGCTACACCTTC
TRBJ2-5	.	TRBV24-1	.	CATSDLGGGRSETQYF	TGTGCCACCAGTGATTTAGGGGGGGGGCGATCGGAGACCCAGTACTTC
TRBJ1-2	.	TRBV12-3/TRBV12-4	.	CASSRQNYGYTF	TGTGCCAGCAGCCGCCAGAACTATGGCTACACCTTC
TRBJ2-1	TRBD2	TRBV6-6	.	CASSSPWTSGGYEQFF	TGTGCCAGCAGTTCCCCTTGGACTAGCGGGGGCTATGAGCAGTTCTTC
TRBJ2-5	TRBD1	TRBV10-3	once	CAIGLDREETQYF	TGTGCCATTGGCCTGGACAGGGAGGAGACCCAGTACTTC
TRBJ1-2	.	TRBV7-2	.	CASSSSGARGGYTF	TGTGCCAGCAGCTCCTCAGGGGCTAGGGGAGGCTACACCTTC
TRBJ2-1	TRBD2	TRBV28	.	CASSSGTKRGNNEQFF	TGTGCCAGCAGTTCCGGGACTAAACGGGGAAACAATGAGCAGTTCTTC
TRBJ1-1	.	TRBV19	.	CASSSPGHSTEAFF	TGTGCCAGTAGCAGCCCTGGACACAGCACTGAAGCTTTCTTT
TRBJ2-7	.	TRBV30	.	CAWSELGGLYEQYF	TGTGCCTGGAGTGAACTTGGGGGACTCTACGAGCAGTACTTC
TRBJ1-5	.	TRBV30	.	CAWSLALARTRGQPQHF	TGTGCCTGGAGTTTAGCCCTGGCCCGGACAAGAGGTCAGCCCCAGCATTTT